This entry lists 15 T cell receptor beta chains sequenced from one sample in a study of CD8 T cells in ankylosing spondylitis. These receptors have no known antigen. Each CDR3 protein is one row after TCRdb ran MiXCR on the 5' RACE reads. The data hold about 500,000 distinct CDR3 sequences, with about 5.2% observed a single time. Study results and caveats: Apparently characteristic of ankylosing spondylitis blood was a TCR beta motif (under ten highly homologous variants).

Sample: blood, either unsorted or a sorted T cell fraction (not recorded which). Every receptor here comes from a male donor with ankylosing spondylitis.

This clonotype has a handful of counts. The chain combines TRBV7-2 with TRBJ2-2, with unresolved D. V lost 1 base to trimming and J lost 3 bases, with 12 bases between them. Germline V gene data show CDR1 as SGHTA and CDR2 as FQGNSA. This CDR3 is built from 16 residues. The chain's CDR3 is CASSLVGWADTGELFF. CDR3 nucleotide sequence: TGTGCCAGCAGCTTAGTCGGGTGGGCGGACACCGGGGAGCTGTTTTTT.

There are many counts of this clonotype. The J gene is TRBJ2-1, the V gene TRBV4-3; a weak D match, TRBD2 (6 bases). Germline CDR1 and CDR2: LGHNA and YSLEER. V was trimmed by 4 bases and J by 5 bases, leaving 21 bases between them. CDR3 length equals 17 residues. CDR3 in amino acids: CASSRSFLAWGNNEQFF. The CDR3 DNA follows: TGCGCCAGCAGCCGCTCCTTCCTAGCGTGGGGAAACAATGAGCAGTTCTTC.

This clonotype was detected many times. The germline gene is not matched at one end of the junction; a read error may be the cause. CDR3 sequence (DNA): TGCAGCGTCGAAGGGGGTTCTACAAACACTGAAGCTTTCTTT. Protein sequence: CSVEGGSTNTEAFF. This chain joins TRBV29-1 and TRBJ1-1; maybe TRBD1 (6 bases). This CDR3 has 14 residues. Per the germline V gene, CDR1 is SQVTM and CDR2 is ANQGSEA.

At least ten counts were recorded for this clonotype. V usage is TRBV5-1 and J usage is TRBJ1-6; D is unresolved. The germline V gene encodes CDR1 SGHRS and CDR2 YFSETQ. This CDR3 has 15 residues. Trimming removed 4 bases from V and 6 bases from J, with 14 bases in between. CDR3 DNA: TGCGCCAGCAGCAGGTCCGTTCTTCCTAATTCACCCCTCCACTTT. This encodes CASSRSVLPNSPLHF.

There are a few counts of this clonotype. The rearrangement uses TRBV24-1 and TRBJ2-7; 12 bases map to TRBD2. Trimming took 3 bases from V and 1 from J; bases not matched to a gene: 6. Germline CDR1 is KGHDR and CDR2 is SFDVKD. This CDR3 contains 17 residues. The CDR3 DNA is TGTGCCACCAGTGATCGACCCGGACTAGCGGGATCCTACGAGCAGTACTTC. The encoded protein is CATSDRPGLAGSYEQYF.

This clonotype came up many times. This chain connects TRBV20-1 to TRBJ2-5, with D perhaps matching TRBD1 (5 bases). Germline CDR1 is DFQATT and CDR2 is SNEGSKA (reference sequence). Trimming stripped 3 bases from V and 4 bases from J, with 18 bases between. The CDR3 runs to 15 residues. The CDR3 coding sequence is TGCAGTGCTAGTCCACAGGACCCCCGAAGAGAGACCCAGTACTTC. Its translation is CSASPQDPRRETQYF.

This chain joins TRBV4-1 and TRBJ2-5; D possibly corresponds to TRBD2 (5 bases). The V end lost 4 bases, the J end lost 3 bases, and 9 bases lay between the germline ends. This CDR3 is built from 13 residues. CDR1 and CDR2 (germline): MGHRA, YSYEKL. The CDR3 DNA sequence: TGCGCCAGCAGCCTCGGGATTGAAGAGACCCAGTACTTC. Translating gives CASSLGIEETQYF.

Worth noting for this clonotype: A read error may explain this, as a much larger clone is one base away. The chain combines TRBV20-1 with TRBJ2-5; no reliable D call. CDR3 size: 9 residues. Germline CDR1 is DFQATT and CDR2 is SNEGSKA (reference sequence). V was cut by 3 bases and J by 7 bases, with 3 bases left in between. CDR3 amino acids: CSARGTQYF. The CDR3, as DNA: TGCAGTGCTAGGGGGACCCAGTACTTC.

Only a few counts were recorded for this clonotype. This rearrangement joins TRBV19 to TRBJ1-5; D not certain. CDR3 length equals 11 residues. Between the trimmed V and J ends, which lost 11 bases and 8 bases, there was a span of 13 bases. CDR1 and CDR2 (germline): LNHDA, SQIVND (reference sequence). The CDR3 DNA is TGTGCCTGGGGAGTGGTTAAGCCCCAGCATTTT. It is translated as CAWGVVKPQHF.

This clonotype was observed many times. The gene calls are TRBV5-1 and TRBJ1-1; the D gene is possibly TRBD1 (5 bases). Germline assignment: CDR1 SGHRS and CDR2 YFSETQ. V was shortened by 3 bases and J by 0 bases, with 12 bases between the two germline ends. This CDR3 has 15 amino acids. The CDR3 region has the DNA TGCGCCAGCAGCTCGGGACGGTACATGAACACTGAAGCTTTCTTT. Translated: CASSSGRYMNTEAFF.

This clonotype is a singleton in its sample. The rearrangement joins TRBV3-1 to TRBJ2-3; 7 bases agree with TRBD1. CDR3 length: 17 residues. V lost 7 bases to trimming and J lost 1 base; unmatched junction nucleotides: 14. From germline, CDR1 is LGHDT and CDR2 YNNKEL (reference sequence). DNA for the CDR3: TGTGCCAGCACCAACCAGGTCCCTGGGACAGGCACAGATACGCAGTATTTT. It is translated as CASTNQVPGTGTDTQYF.

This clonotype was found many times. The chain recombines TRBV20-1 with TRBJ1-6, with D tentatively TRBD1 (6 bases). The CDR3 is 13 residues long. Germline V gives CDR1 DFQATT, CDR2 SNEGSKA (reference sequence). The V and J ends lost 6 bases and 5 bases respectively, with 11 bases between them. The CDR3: CSAWTEDNSPLHF. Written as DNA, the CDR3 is TGCAGTGCATGGACAGAAGATAATTCACCCCTCCACTTT.

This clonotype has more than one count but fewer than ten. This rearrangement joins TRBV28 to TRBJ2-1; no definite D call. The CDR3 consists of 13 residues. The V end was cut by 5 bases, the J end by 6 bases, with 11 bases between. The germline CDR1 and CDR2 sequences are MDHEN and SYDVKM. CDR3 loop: CASSPFLGNEQFF. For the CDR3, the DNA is TGTGCCAGCAGTCCCTTCCTAGGCAATGAGCAGTTCTTC.

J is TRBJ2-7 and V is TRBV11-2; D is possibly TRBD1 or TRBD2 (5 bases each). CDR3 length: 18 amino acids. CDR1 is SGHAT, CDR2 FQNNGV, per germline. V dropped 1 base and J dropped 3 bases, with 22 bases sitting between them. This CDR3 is CASSLVRGRRDGHYEQYF. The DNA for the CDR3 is TGTGCCAGCAGCTTAGTCCGTGGCCGTCGGGACGGGCACTACGAGCAGTACTTC.

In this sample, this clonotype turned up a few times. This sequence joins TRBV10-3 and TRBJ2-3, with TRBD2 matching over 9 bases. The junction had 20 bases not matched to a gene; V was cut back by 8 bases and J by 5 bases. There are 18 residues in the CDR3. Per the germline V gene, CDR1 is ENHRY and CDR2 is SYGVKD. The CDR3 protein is CAIGSAFKAGGPQDTQYF. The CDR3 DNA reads TGTGCCATCGGGTCGGCCTTCAAGGCGGGAGGGCCCCAAGATACGCAGTATTTT.